This T cell receptor beta chain originates from a study of T cells in localized non-small cell lung cancer (dated by TCRdb to about 2020). About the full investigation: Comparing tumors with uninvolved tumor-adjacent lungs, the study looked at the T cell repertoires of hundreds of patients with early-stage NSCLC. The cohort comprised around 250 treatment-naïve NSCLC patients with resected, localized lung tumors. Of the NSCLC patients, around 130 were male and around 99 were female, and the mean age was around 66 years.

TCR beta CDR3 regions were sequenced from DNA using the immunoSEQ Assay. Processing in the source paper ran as follows. T cell density was computed as TCR beta template counts normalized to usable DNA estimated by amplifying housekeeping genes. Using the preseqR package, richness was estimated by extrapolating to 120,000 templates for tissue samples and 400,000 templates for PBMC samples. Clonality was calculated as one minus Pielou's evenness. Tissue-enriched TCRs were identified through differential abundance testing performed on productive amino-acid clonotypes, with a minimum total count of 5 and an alpha of 0.1. The Jaccard Index and the Morisita Overlap Index were used to quantify repertoire overlap between compartments. GLIPH clustered TCR beta CDR3s with public tetramer-defined viral CDR3s; viral motifs required at least three viral sequences plus V-gene enrichment. The table comes from immuneACCESS by way of TCRdb, which keeps in-frame sequences with V and J called. Part of the clones is missing from these tables; in studies checked, under half for an unresolved V gene and the rest for unknown reasons. V, J and clone size were drawn from that table, and D and trimming were deduced from the DNA. Recorded for this sample are roughly 67,000 clones; 84% of them occurred a single time. Approximately 12% of the sample belongs to the ten largest clones.

This clone has a single count. This clone's antigen is unknown. Qualities for individual bases were not recorded, and no much larger clone is one base off. At diagnosis, peripheral blood, uninvolved tumor-adjacent lung and tumor were collected and stored as a combination of fresh-frozen and FFPE material. For TCR repertoire profiling, the blood samples were analyzed as peripheral blood mononuclear cells. Study-wide conclusions, independent of this receptor: Longer overall survival was associated with higher blood T cell density, whereas shorter survival was associated with higher adjacent-lung clonality. Because of the exploratory design, TCR variables were selected using unadjusted p-values without false-discovery rate correction. Multi-region tumor sequencing was not performed, so intratumor heterogeneity could not be excluded. Of the top 100 tumor clones, a median of 57 were detected in paired uninvolved adjacent lung; some 28 were also among that lung's top 100. Uninvolved tumor-adjacent lung showed the highest T cell clonality, higher than tumor, which suggests more focused antigenic responses in the uninvolved tumor-adjacent lung.

The receptor comes from a female donor at least 60 years old with stage I lung adenocarcinoma. This specimen consisted of peripheral blood, obtained before any cancer treatment.

The bases read TGCGCCAGCAGCCAACCTTGGGACACAGATACGCAGTATTTT. This translates into CASSQPWDTDTQYF. The chain uses TRBV4-1 and TRBJ2-3; there is no confident call for the D gene. CDR1 and CDR2 were assigned from the germline V gene as MGHRA and YSYEKL. V is reduced by 2 bases and J by 2 bases, leaving a spacing of 8 bases between them. The CDR3 has 14 amino acids, counting the end cysteine and phenylalanine. Only the CDR3 DNA is retained, 42 bases long and in frame from the first base.